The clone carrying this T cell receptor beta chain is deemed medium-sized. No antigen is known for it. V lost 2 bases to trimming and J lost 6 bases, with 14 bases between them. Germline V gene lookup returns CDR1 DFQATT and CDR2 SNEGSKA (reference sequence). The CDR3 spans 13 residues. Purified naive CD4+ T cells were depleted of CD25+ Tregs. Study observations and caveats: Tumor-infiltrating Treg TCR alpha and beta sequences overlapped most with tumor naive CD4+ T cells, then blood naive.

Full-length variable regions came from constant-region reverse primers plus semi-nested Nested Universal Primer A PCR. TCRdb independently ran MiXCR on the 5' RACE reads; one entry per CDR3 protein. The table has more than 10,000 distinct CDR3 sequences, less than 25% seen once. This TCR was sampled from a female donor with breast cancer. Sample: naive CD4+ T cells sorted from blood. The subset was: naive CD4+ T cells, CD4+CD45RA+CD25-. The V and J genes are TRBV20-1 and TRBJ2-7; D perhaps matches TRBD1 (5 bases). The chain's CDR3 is CSARRRVWGEQYF. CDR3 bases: TGCAGTGCTAGACGCAGGGTGTGGGGCGAGCAGTACTTC.